The present T cell receptor (beta chain) was sequenced within a study of CD8 T cells in Susac syndrome. TCR beta sequences were obtained from blood CD8+ and CD4+ T cells. V was pared by 0 bases and J by 7 bases, with 13 bases between. There are 14 residues in the CDR3. CDR1 is DFQATT, CDR2 SNEGSKA, per germline (reference sequence). The authors reverse transcribed roughly 0.5 to 1 ug RNA with random hexamers. Amplification of TCR beta CDR3 used immunoSEQ multiplex PCR across 54 Vbeta and 13 Jbeta. From the immunoSEQ multiplex PCR reads, TCRdb called clonotypes with MiXCR, one entry per CDR3 protein. The sample shows 200,000 or so distinct CDR3 sequences, over 90% of them seen only once.

The sequence came from a human donor with multiple sclerosis. Sample: CD4+ T cells from PBMCs. The rearrangement uses TRBV20-1 and TRBJ2-1, with D hard to call. The DNA for the CDR3 is TGCAGTGCTAGAGAGGGTTTGGGGTATAATGAGCAGTTCTTC. Amino acid sequence: CSAREGLGYNEQFF.